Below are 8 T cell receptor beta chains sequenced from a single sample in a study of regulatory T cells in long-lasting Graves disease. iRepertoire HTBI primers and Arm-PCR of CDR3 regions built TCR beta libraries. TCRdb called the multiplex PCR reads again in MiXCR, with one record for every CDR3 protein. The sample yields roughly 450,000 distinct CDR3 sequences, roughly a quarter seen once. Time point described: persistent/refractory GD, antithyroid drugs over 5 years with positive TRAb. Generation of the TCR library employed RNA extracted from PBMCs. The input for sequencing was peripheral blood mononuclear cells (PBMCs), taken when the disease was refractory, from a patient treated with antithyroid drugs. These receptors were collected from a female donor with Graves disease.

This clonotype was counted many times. The CDR3 region has the DNA TGCGCCAGCAGCGGTCAGGGGAAAAATGAAAAACTGTTTTTT. Its protein is CASSGQGKNEKLFF. V and J are TRBV5-1 and TRBJ1-4; the D gene is possibly TRBD1 (6 bases). The CDR3 sequence is 14 residues long. The V end lost 4 bases, the J end lost 5 bases, and 12 bases lay between the germline ends. Germline V CDR1 and CDR2: SGHRS, YFSETQ.

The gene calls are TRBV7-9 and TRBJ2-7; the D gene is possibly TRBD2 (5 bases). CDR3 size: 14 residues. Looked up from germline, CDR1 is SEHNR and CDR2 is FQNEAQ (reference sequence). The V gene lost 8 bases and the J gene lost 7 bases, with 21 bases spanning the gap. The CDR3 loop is CASLMTESRGEQYF. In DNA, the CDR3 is TGTGCCAGCCTAATGACGGAGTCGAGAGGGGAGCAGTACTTC.

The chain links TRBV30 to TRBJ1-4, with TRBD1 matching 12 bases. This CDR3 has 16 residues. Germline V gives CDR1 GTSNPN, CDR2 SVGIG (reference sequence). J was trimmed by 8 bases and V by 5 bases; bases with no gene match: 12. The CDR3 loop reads CAWEGIRDRGPEKLFF. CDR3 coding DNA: TGTGCCTGGGAAGGAATCCGGGACAGGGGGCCCGAAAAACTGTTTTTT. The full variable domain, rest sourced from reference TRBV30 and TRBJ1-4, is SQTIHQWPATLVQPVGSPLSLECTVEGTSNPNLYWYRQAAGRGLQLLFYSVGIGQISSEVPQNLSASRPQDRQFILSSKKLLLSDSGFYLCAWEGIRDRGPEKLFFGSGTQLSVL.

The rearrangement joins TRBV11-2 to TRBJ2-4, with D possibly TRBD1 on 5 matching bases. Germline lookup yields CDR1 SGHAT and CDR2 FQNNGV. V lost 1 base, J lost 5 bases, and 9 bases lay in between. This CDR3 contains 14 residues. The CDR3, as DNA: TGTGCCAGCAGCTTAGCAGGGTTCCAAAACATTCAGTACTTC. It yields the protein CASSLAGFQNIQYF.

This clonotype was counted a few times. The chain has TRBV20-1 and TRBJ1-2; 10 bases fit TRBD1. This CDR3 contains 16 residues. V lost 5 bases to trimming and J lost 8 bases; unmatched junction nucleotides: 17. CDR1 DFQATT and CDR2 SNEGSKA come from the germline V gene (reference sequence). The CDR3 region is CSAPPGTGVEGVGYTF. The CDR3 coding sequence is TGCAGTGCTCCGCCCGGGACAGGGGTCGAGGGCGTCGGCTACACCTTC.

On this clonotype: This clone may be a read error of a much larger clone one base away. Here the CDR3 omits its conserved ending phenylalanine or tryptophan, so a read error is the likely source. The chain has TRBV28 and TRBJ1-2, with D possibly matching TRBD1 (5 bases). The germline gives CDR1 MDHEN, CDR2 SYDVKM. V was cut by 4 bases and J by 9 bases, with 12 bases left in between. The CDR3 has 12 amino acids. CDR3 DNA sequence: TGTGCCAGCAGTTGGGGCAGGGAAAGCTACACCTCC. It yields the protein CASSWGRESYTS.

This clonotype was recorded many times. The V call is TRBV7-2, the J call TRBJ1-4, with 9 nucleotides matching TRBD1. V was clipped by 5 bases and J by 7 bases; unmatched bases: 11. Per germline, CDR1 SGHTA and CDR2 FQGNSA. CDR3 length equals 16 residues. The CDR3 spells CASSRNEQGAGEKLFF. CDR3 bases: TGTGCCAGCAGCCGAAATGAACAGGGGGCAGGTGAAAAACTGTTTTTT.

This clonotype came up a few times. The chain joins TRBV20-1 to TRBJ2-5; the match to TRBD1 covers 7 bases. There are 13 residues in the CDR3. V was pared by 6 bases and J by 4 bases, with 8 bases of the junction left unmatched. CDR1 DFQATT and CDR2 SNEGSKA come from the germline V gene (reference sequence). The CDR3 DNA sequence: TGCAGTGCGATAACAGGGGTTCCAGAGACCCAGTACTTC. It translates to CSAITGVPETQYF.